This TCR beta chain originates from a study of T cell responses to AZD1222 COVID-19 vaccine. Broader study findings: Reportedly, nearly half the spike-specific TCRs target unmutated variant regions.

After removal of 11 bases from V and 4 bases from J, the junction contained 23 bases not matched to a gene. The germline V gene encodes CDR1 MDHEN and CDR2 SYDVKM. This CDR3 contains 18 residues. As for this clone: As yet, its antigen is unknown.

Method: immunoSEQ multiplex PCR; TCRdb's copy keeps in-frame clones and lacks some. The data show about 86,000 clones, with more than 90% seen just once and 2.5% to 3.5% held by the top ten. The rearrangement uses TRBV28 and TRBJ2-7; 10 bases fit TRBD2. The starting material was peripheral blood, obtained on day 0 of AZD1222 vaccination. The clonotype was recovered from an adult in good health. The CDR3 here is CAEPVLAGERGVAYEQYF. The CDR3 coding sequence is TGTGCCGAGCCAGTTCTAGCGGGAGAGAGGGGGGTGGCTTACGAGCAGTACTTC. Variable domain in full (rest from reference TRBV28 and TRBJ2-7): DVKVTQSSRYLVKRTGEKVFLECVQDMDHENMFWYRQDPGLGLRLIYFSYDVKMKEKGDIPEGYSVSREKKERFSLILESASTNQTSMYLCAEPVLAGERGVAYEQYFGPGTRLTVT.